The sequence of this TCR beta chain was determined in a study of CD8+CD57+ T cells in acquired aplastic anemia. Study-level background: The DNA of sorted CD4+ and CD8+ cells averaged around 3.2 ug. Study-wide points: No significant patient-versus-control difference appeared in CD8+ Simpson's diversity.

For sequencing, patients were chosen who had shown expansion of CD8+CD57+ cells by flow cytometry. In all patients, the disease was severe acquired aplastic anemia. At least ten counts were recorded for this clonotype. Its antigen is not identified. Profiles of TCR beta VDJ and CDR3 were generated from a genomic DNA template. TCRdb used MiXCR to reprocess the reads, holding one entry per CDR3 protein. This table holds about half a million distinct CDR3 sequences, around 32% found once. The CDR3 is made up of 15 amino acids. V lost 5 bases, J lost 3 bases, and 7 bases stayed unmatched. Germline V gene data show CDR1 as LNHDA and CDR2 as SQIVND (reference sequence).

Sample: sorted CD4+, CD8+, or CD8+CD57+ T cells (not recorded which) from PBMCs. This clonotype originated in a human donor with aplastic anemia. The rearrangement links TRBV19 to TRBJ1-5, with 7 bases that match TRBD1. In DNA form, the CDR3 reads TGTGCCAGTAGTTTGGACAGGAGGAACAATCAGCCCCAGCATTTT. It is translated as CASSLDRRNNQPQHF.